This record covers a single TCR beta chain. This specimen comes from a study of blood T cell repertoires in COVID-19. Study details: Acute and convalescent COVID-19 specimens originated in the United States, Italy and Spain.

The Seattle patients joined while their infection was active and were tracked longitudinally afterward. In the source study's methods: Amplifying reference gene primers gave estimates of nucleated cell counts. Sequenced by immunoSEQ multiplex PCR; TCRdb stores in-frame clones only, minus some. Clone size and V and J calls were adopted from that table, with D and trimming inferred from the DNA. The table lists about 270,000 clones, about 86% of them singletons, with 10% to 15% in the top ten. Sequenced input: peripheral blood. The receptor was isolated from a woman in her 30s with COVID-19, enrolled during active disease.

In nucleotides, the CDR3 is TGTGCCAGCAGCTTAGAGGGTTTCAGGGGGTACTACAATGAGCAGTTCTTC. This gives the protein CASSLEGFRGYYNEQFF. The chain links TRBV11-3 to TRBJ2-1, with 7 bases aligning to TRBD1. V gave up 0 bases and J gave up 3 bases; unmatched junction bases: 8. The CDR3 totals 17 residues. Germline CDR1 is SGHNT and CDR2 is YENEEA. The complete variable domain, with remaining parts taken from reference TRBV11-3 and TRBJ2-1, reads EAGVVQSPRYKIIEKKQPVAFWCNPISGHNTLYWYLQNLGQGPELLIRYENEEAVDDSQLPKDRFSAERLKGVDSTLKIQPAELGDSAVYLCASSLEGFRGYYNEQFFGPGTRLTVL.